This is a list of T cell receptor beta chains from one sample in a study of identical twins. Each CDR3 protein gets one entry after TCRdb re-called the 5' RACE reads with MiXCR. The data show 500,000 to 600,000 distinct CDR3 sequences, less than 25% seen once. The sample also formed part of further work on T cells expressing NK-cell markers.

Sequenced: CD4+ T cells sorted from blood. Receptor source: a woman between 18 and 29 years old in good health. Both conserved end residues are part of each CDR3. Fields, in order: J gene, D gene, V gene, clone size, CDR3 DNA, CDR3 protein. The D gene is left open where the match is weak. The size field is filled for only some rows; it gives once, few, many or a size class.

TRBJ2-6 TRBD1 TRBV2 - TGTGCCAGCAGAGGGACAGAAGGGGCCAACGTCCTGACTTTC CASRGTEGANVLTF
TRBJ2-2 TRBD2 TRBV20-1 few TGCAGTGCTAGAGATCTAACTAGCGGGAGCGCTAACACCGGGGAGCTGTTTTTT CSARDLTSGSANTGELFF
TRBJ2-7 - TRBV7-2 few TGTGCCAGCAGCTTAGGGGTAACGGGTTTGGAGCAGTACTTC CASSLGVTGLEQYF
TRBJ1-5 TRBD1 TRBV12-3/TRBV12-4 few TGTGCCAGCAGCCACACAAGGGGGCGTGGCAATCAGCCCCAGCATTTT CASSHTRGRGNQPQHF
TRBJ2-5 - TRBV20-1 - TGCAGTGCAAGACCCGCTCAGGGAGACCCCCAAGAGACCCAGTACTTC CSARPAQGDPQETQYF
TRBJ2-2 - TRBV24-1 - TGTGCCACCAGTGGCCGCGGGGATGGCGGGGAGCTGTTTTTT CATSGRGDGGELFF
TRBJ2-1 TRBD2 TRBV12-3/TRBV12-4 few TGTGCCACCCGTGACGGGACTAGCGGCAATGAGCAGTTCTTC CATRDGTSGNEQFF
TRBJ2-7 - TRBV29-1 - TGCAGCGTCGGCGATCGTCGGGACGAGCAGTACTTC CSVGDRRDEQYF
TRBJ1-1 - TRBV20-1 few TGCAGTGCTAGTGACAAGGACGTTGAAGCTTTCTTT CSASDKDVEAFF
TRBJ2-3 TRBD1 TRBV12-3/TRBV12-4 many TGTGCCAGCAGTCGGACAGGCCTAAGCACAGATACGCAGTATTTT CASSRTGLSTDTQYF
TRBJ1-2 - TRBV18 - TGTGCCAGCTCACCGGGCAGGGGTATCTATGGCTACACCTTC CASSPGRGIYGYTF
TRBJ1-3 - TRBV20-1 few TGCAGTGCCGAAAACCGGGAGGGAAACACCATATATTTT CSAENREGNTIYF
TRBJ1-1 TRBD1 TRBV20-1 - TGCAGTGCTCCCGCGACGGGACAGGGCGGCACTGAAGCTTTCTTT CSAPATGQGGTEAFF
TRBJ2-5 TRBD1 TRBV29-1 few TGCAGCGTAGATACACAGGGGGCCAGGGAGACCCAGTACTTC CSVDTQGARETQYF
TRBJ1-3 - TRBV6-5 - TGTGCCAGCAGTTACTCGAGGGGGGGCGCCATATATTTT CASSYSRGGAIYF
TRBJ2-1 - TRBV12-3/TRBV12-4 - TGTGCCAGCAGGGACAGCAATGAGCAGTTCTTC CASRDSNEQFF
TRBJ1-2 - TRBV4-3 few TGCGCCAGCAGCCAAGATTCTGGGACAAGGATCTATGGCTACACCTTC CASSQDSGTRIYGYTF
TRBJ2-3 - TRBV12-3/TRBV12-4 many TGTGCCAGCAGTTTACGAGGGGGAGATACGCAGTATTTT CASSLRGGDTQYF
TRBJ2-1 - TRBV5-1 - TGCGCCAGCAGCCCCGGTGACAGGACATTCTACAATGAGCAGTTCTTC CASSPGDRTFYNEQFF
TRBJ1-5 - TRBV9 few TGTGCCAGCAGCGTAGACCGCAATCAGCCCCAGCATTTT CASSVDRNQPQHF
TRBJ2-7 - TRBV6-1 - TGTGCCAGCACCGGGGGATGGCAGAATTACGAGCAGTACTTC CASTGGWQNYEQYF
TRBJ2-3 - TRBV6-5 - TGTGCCAGCAGTTACCGTGGACGAGACGATACGCAGTATTTT CASSYRGRDDTQYF
TRBJ1-2 - TRBV20-1 - TGCAGTGCTAGTTGGGGCCTTACTGGCTACACCTTC CSASWGLTGYTF
TRBJ2-7 TRBD1 TRBV14 - TGTGCCAGCAAGGGACAGGGGACGCTTCGAAGCTCCTACGAGCAGTACTTC CASKGQGTLRSSYEQYF